This entry concerns a single T cell receptor (beta chain). CDR1 is ENHRY, CDR2 SYGVKD, per germline. The CDR3 runs to 14 residues. Trimming took 2 bases from V and 4 from J, leaving 11 bases between them. The data stem from a study of response to subunit inactivated influenza vaccine. Each CDR3 protein gets one entry after TCRdb re-called the RT-PCR reads with MiXCR. The sample lists roughly 670,000 distinct CDR3 sequences, approximately 15% occurring once. The source is a man aged 45-65 years who received an inactivated influenza vaccine. V gene TRBV10-3 combines with J gene TRBJ1-2; a weak D match, TRBD1 (5 bases). The source material was PBMCs from blood, sampled 14 to 15 days before vaccination. The CDR3 reads CAISEQGVGYGYTF. CDR3 DNA: TGTGCCATCAGTGAGCAGGGTGTGGGCTATGGCTACACCTTC.